Each of the 17 T cell receptor beta chains below was sequenced from the same sample in a study of cytomegalovirus exposure and HLA in healthy donors. Researchers ran the PCR with 60 Vbeta and 13 Jbeta primers. Sequencing was performed with immunoSEQ multiplex PCR; in TCRdb, only in-frame clones are kept and a portion is missing. The sample records around 140,000 clones, roughly 8.8% being singletons. Sequencing was carried out using PBMCs. All receptors come from a woman aged 40 to 50 in good health and CMV-seropositive.

The CDR3, as DNA: TGTGCCAGCAGTCAGGGGGCGCTGGGGGAAAAACTGTTTTTT. Protein: CASSQGALGEKLFF. The rearrangement uses TRBV6-5 and TRBJ1-4; 8 positions agree with TRBD1. Germline CDR1 MNHEY, CDR2 SVGAGI. The CDR3 is 14 amino acids. V gave up 5 bases and J gave up 8 bases; unmatched junction bases: 7.

The gene calls are TRBV19 and TRBJ1-5; TRBD1 might be the D (6 bases). This CDR3 is 14 amino acids long. Germline-derived CDR1 and CDR2 are LNHDA and SQIVND (reference sequence). V was shortened by 8 bases and J by 1 base, with 12 bases between the two germline ends. CDR3 sequence: CASRPRGSNQPQHF. CDR3 coding DNA: TGTGCCAGTCGGCCCAGGGGCAGCAATCAGCCCCAGCATTTT.

This clone was observed a handful of times. The CDR3 DNA sequence: TGTGCCAGCAGCAACTCAGGGACTAATGAAAAACTGTTTTTT. Its protein product is CASSNSGTNEKLFF. The chain uses TRBV6-1 and TRBJ1-4, with a weak D call TRBD1 (5 bases). The CDR3 is 14 residues long. The V gene's germline CDR1 is MNHNS and CDR2 SASEGT. V was shortened by 6 bases and J by 2 bases, with 10 bases between the two germline ends.

This rearrangement joins TRBV7-2 to TRBJ2-7; D remains ambiguous. The germline V and J ends were trimmed by 1 base and 4 bases, with 11 bases remaining between them. The CDR3 totals 14 residues. CDR1 is SGHTA and CDR2 is FQGNSA in the germline V gene. This CDR3 reads CASSLGLAQYEQYF. CDR3 nucleotides: TGTGCCAGCAGCTTAGGACTTGCCCAGTACGAGCAGTACTTC.

The chain has TRBV5-1 and TRBJ2-4; D unclear. The CDR3 loop spans 16 amino acids. Germline V CDR1 and CDR2: SGHRS, YFSETQ. V was trimmed by 0 bases and J by 0 bases, leaving 10 bases between them. The CDR3 region is CASSLGGNLAKNIQYF. CDR3 bases: TGCGCCAGCAGCTTGGGAGGTAACCTAGCCAAAAACATTCAGTACTTC.

This clone was observed a few times. The chain combines TRBV7-2 with TRBJ2-2; 16 bases agree with TRBD2. The germline V gene encodes CDR1 SGHTA and CDR2 FQGNSA. Germline trimming cut 6 bases from V and 5 bases from J; bases unmatched to any gene: 12. This CDR3 has 19 amino acids. This chain's CDR3 is CASRRAGLAGGPRTGELFF. The CDR3 DNA is TGTGCCAGCAGGCGCGCGGGACTAGCGGGGGGGCCGAGGACCGGGGAGCTGTTTTTT.

This chain joins TRBV12-5 and TRBJ2-3, with TRBD2 as a possible D gene (6 bases). From germline, CDR1 is LGHNT and CDR2 FRNRAP. V lost 4 bases and J 5 bases, leaving 16 bases between the germline ends. This CDR3 contains 15 residues. CDR3 coding DNA: TGTGCTAGTGGTTCCGACGGGGGAGAGGGAGATACGCAGTATTTT. Protein sequence: CASGSDGGEGDTQYF.

The chain recombines TRBV4-1 with TRBJ1-1; 9 positions agree with TRBD1. Germline assignment: CDR1 MGHRA and CDR2 YSYEKL. This CDR3 spans 16 amino acids. The ends lost 3 bases at V and 4 bases at J; junction bases unmatched: 9. The CDR3 sequence is CASSHRDREFGTEAFF. As DNA, the CDR3 is TGCGCCAGCAGCCACCGGGACAGGGAGTTTGGCACTGAAGCTTTCTTT.

DNA of the CDR3: TGTGCCACCAGGGACAGGGGGCGAGGGGACTACGAGCAGTACTTC. Translated, it gives CATRDRGRGDYEQYF. The chain is built from TRBV6-1 and TRBJ2-5; the match to TRBD1 covers 12 bases. The DNA matches TRBJ2-7 better at its end, which makes the J call doubtful. The CDR3 has 15 residues. Germline CDR1 is MNHNS and CDR2 is SASEGT.

This clone showed up just a few times. V usage is TRBV2 and J usage is TRBJ2-3; tentatively, D is TRBD2 (5 bases). The CDR3 is 14 amino acids. Between the trimmed V and J ends, which lost 2 bases and 4 bases, there was a span of 10 bases. Per the germline V gene, CDR1 is SNHLY and CDR2 is FYNNEI. CDR3 coding DNA: TGTGCCAGCAGTGAACTTATTAGCGCAGATACGCAGTATTTT. Translation gives CASSELISADTQYF. Variable domain in full (rest from reference TRBV2 and TRBJ2-3): EPEVTQTPSHQVTQMGQEVILRCVPISNHLYFYWYRQILGQKVEFLVSFYNNEISEKSEIFDDQFSVERPDGSNFTLKIRSTKLEDSAMYFCASSELISADTQYFGPGTRLTVL.

The rearrangement uses TRBV27 and TRBJ1-1; weak D call: TRBD1 (5 bases). The CDR3 is 14 residues long. V lost 4 bases and J 0 bases, leaving 9 bases between the germline ends. Germline values: CDR1 MNHEY, CDR2 SMNVEV (reference sequence). The CDR3, as DNA: TGTGCCAGCAGTTGGACACAGGTGAACACTGAAGCTTTCTTT. Translation: CASSWTQVNTEAFF.

This clone was seen a handful of times. The chain recombines TRBV10-1 with TRBJ2-2; 7 bases line up with TRBD1. Trimming at V came to 6 bases and at J to 4 bases, leaving 5 bases not matched to a gene. CDR3 length equals 14 residues. Germline V gene sequence: CDR1 WNHNN, CDR2 SYGVQD (reference sequence). The CDR3 protein is CASRMTGSTGELFF. CDR3 nucleotide sequence: TGCGCCAGCAGAATGACAGGGAGCACCGGGGAGCTGTTTTTT.

This chain links TRBV2 with TRBJ1-2, with D possibly matching TRBD1 (5 bases). The V gene lost 1 base and the J gene lost 4 bases, with 7 bases spanning the gap. CDR3 size: 13 residues. The germline CDR1 and CDR2 sequences are SNHLY and FYNNEI. CDR3 loop: CASSEGTPYGYTF. CDR3 bases: TGTGCCAGCAGTGAAGGGACACCCTATGGCTACACCTTC.

This chain connects TRBV11-3 to TRBJ2-5; the match to TRBD2 covers 9 bases. V was clipped by 6 bases and J by 3 bases; unmatched bases: 8. There are 15 residues in the CDR3. Germline-derived CDR1 and CDR2 are SGHNT and YENEEA. The CDR3 DNA is TGTGCCAGCAGGCCCCCGGGACTAGCTAAAGAGACCCAGTACTTC. Translated: CASRPPGLAKETQYF. The full variable domain, its missing parts supplied by reference TRBV11-3 and TRBJ2-5, is EAGVVQSPRYKIIEKKQPVAFWCNPISGHNTLYWYLQNLGQGPELLIRYENEEAVDDSQLPKDRFSAERLKGVDSTLKIQPAELGDSAVYLCASRPPGLAKETQYFGPGTRLLVL.

There are a few counts of this clone. The chain employs TRBV18 and TRBJ2-7, with a weak D call TRBD2 (5 bases). V lost 2 bases to trimming and J lost 6 bases, with 14 bases between them. CDR1 and CDR2 (germline): KGHSH, LQKENI. The CDR3 extends over 14 amino acids. In nucleotides, the CDR3 is TGTGCCAGCTCACCATCACAGAGAGGAGGCGAGCAGTACTTC. This gives the protein CASSPSQRGGEQYF.

V is TRBV5-1 and J is TRBJ1-1; 9 bases line up with TRBD1. Germline V lookup: CDR1 SGHRS, CDR2 YFSETQ. The V gene end was trimmed by 0 bases and the J gene end by 4 bases; junction bases not matched to a gene: 7. The CDR3 covers 16 residues. The CDR3 spells CASSLAMGTGRTEAFF. For the CDR3, the DNA is TGCGCCAGCAGCTTGGCAATGGGGACAGGGCGCACTGAAGCTTTCTTT.

The rearrangement links TRBV6-1 to TRBJ2-7; a possible D gene is TRBD1 (5 bases). Per germline, CDR1 MNHNS and CDR2 SASEGT. This CDR3 has 14 amino acids. V lost 8 bases and J lost 6, with 20 bases in between. The CDR3 sequence is CASQRLIGALEQYF. The CDR3 region has the DNA TGTGCCAGCCAACGGCTCATTGGGGCCCTCGAGCAGTACTTC.